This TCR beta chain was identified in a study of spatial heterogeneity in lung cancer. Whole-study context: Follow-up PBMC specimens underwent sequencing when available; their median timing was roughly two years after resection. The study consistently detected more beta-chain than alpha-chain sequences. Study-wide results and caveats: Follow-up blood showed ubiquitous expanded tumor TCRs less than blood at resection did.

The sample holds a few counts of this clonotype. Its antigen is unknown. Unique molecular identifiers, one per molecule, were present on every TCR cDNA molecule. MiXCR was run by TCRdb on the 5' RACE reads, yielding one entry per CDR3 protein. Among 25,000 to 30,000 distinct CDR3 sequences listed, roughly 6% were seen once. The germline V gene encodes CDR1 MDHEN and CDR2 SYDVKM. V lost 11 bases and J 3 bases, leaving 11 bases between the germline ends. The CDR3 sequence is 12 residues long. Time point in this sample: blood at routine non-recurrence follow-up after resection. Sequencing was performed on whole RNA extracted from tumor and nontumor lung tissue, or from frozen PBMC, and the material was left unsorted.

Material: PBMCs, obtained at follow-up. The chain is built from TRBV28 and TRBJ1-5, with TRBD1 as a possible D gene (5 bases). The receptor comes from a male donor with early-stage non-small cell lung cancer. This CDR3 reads CAVQAYNQPQHF. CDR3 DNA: TGTGCCGTACAGGCGTACAATCAGCCCCAGCATTTT. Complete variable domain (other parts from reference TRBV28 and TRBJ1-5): DVKVTQSSRYLVKRTGEKVFLECVQDMDHENMFWYRQDPGLGLRLIYFSYDVKMKEKGDIPEGYSVSREKKERFSLILESASTNQTSMYLCAVQAYNQPQHFGDGTRLSIL.